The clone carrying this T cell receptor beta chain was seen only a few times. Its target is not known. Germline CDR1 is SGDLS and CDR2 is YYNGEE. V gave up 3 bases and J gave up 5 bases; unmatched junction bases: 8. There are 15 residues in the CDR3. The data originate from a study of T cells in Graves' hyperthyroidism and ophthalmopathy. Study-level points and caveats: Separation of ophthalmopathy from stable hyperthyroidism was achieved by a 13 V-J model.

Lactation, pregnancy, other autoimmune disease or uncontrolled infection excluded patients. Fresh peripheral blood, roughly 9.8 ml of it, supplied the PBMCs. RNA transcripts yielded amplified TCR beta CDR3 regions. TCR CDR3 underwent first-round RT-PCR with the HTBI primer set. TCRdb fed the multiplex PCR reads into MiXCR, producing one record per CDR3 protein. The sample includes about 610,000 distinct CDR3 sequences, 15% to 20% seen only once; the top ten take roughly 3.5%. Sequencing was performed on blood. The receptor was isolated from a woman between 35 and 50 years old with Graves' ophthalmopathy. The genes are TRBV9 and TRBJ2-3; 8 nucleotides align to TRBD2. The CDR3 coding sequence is TGTGCCAGCAGCGACGGGGCGGGAGGCGGAGATACGCAGTATTTT. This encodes CASSDGAGGGDTQYF. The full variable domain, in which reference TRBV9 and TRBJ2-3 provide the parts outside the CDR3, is DSGVTQTPKHLITATGQRVTLRCSPRSGDLSVYWYQQSLDQGLQFLIQYYNGEERAKGNILERFSAQQFPDLHSELNLSSLELGDSALYFCASSDGAGGGDTQYFGPGTRLTVL.